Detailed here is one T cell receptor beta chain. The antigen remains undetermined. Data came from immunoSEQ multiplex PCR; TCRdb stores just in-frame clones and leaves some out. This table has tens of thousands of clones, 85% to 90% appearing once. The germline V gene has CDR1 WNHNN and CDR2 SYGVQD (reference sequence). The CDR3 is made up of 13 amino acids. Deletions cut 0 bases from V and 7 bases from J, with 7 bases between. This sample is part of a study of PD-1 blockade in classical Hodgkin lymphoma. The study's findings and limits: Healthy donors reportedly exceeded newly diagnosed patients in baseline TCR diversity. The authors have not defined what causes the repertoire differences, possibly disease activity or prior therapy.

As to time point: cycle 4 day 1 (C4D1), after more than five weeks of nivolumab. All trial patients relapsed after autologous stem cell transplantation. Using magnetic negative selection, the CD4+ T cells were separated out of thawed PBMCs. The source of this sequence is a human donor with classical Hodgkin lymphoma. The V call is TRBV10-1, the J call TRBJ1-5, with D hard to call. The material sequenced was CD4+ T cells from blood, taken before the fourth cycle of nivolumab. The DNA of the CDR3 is TGCGCCAGCAGTGAGTCTGCATTACAGCCCCAGCATTTT. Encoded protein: CASSESALQPQHF.